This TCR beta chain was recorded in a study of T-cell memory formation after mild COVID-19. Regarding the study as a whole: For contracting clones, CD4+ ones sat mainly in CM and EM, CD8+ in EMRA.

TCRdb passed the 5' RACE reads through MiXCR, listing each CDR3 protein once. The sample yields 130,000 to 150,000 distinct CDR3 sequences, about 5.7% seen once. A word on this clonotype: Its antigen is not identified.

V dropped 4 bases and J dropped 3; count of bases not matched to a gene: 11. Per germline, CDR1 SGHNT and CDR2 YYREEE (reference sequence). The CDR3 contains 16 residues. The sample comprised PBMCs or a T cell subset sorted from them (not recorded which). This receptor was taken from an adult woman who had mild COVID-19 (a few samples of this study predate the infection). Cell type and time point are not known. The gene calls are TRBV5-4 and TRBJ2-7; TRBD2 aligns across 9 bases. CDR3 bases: TGTGCCAGCAGCCCCGCGGGGGGGAGACTCAGCTACGAGCAGTACTTC. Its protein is CASSPAGGRLSYEQYF.